The 19 T cell receptor beta chains presented below share a single source sample, sequenced in a study of T cell clonality in common variable immunodeficiency. Here immunoSEQ multiplex PCR was the method, and the copy in TCRdb shows in-frame clones only, minus some. This repertoire holds tens of thousands of clones, and none appear only once. The sequenced material came from peripheral blood mononuclear cells. The receptors originated from a person aged 18 to 70 in good health.

In its sample, this clone was seen many times. The read ends 3 residues before the CDR3 terminus; that terminus is restored from the germline J gene. The J gene is TRBJ1-3, the V gene TRBV14; the D is unclear. Germline loops: CDR1 SGHDN, CDR2 FVKESK. Between the trimmed V and J ends, which lost 3 bases and 4 bases, there was a span of 13 bases. The CDR3 has 15 amino acids. CDR3 DNA (partial): TGTGCCAGCAGCCATCTCAACGCGGGAGGAAACACC. It translates to CASSHLNAGGNT. From start to end, the CDR3 is CASSHLNAGGNTIYF.

This clone has ten or more counts. The CDR3 end is not reached by the read, which stops 3 residues before it; the germline J gene fills it in. This chain uses TRBV29-1 with TRBJ2-7, with 7 bases that match TRBD1. Germline values: CDR1 SQVTM, CDR2 ANQGSEA. The CDR3 is made up of 13 amino acids. The J segment lost 5 bases and the V segment lost 6 bases, leaving 10 bases of the junction unmatched. CDR3 amino acids: CSVRQGFMDEQYF. The CDR3 DNA, read in part, is TGCAGCGTCCGACAGGGCTTTATGGACGAG.

This clone was counted ten times or more. Coverage ceases 3 residues before the CDR3 finishes, and the germline J gene fills in the end. The rearrangement links TRBV6-4 to TRBJ2-3; 9 bases match TRBD2. The CDR3 totals 15 residues. After removal of 2 bases from V and 5 bases from J, the junction contained 5 bases not matched to a gene. Germline CDR1 is MRHNA and CDR2 is SNTAGT. This chain's CDR3 is CASSDASGDVDTQYF. The CDR3 bases that were read are TGTGCCAGCAGTGACGCTAGCGGGGATGTAGATACG.

This clone was seen a handful of times. The sequenced fragment ends 3 residues before the CDR3 boundary, so the rest is inferred from the germline J gene. The rearrangement joins TRBV7-6 to TRBJ2-5, with D hard to call. Trimming cost V 5 bases and J 5 bases, with 15 bases left between them. The V gene's germline CDR1 is SGHVS and CDR2 FNYEAQ. CDR3 length: 14 residues. CDR3 sequence: CASSPRRRFETQYF. CDR3 bases read: TGTGCCAGCAGCCCCCGGCGGCGGTTTGAGACC.

This clone was seen repeatedly, ten times or more. One junction end disagrees with the germline gene, perhaps due to a read error. The CDR3 end lies 3 residues beyond the end of the read and is filled in from the germline J gene. The chain combines TRBV18 with TRBJ2-2, with D uncertain. CDR1 and CDR2 from the germline V gene are KGHSH and LQKENI. The CDR3 is 16 residues long. CDR3 sequence: CASSPVLARNAGELFF. Incomplete CDR3 DNA: TGTGCCAGCTCACCGGTACTCGCTAGGAACGCCGGGGAG.

There are many counts of this clone. The read falls 3 residues short of the CDR3 end, and the missing part is taken from the germline J gene. The gene calls are TRBV20-1 and TRBJ1-5; D possibly corresponds to TRBD1 (6 bases). This CDR3 spans 16 amino acids. V dropped 1 base and J dropped 2 bases, with 15 bases sitting between them. CDR1 and CDR2 (germline): DFQATT, SNEGSKA (reference sequence). CDR3 protein: CSARGAGGAGNQPQHF. The sequenced part of the CDR3 DNA is TGCAGTGCTAGAGGCGCTGGGGGCGCGGGCAATCAGCCC.

This clone came up many times. The sequenced fragment ends 3 residues before the CDR3 boundary, so the rest is inferred from the germline J gene. V and J are TRBV7-8 and TRBJ2-3; D possibly corresponds to TRBD2 (7 bases). This CDR3 has 16 residues. Trimming shortened V by 4 bases and J by 1 base, and 15 bases separated the two germline ends. Germline V gene sequence: CDR1 SGHVS, CDR2 FQNEAQ. The CDR3 bases that were read are TGTGCCAGCAGCTCTAGTATAGGGGGGGGCACAGATACG. Protein: CASSSSIGGGTDT. The whole CDR3 sequence reads CASSSSIGGGTDTQYF. The full variable domain, in which reference TRBV7-8 and TRBJ2-3 provide the parts outside the CDR3, is GAGVSQSPRYKVAKRGQDVALRCDPISGHVSLFWYQQALGQGPEFLTYFQNEAQLDKSGLPSDRFFAERPEGSVSTLKIQRTQQEDSAVYLCASSSSIGGGTDTQYFGPGTRLTVL.

This clone was observed at least ten times. The read is 3 residues too short to cover the CDR3 end, so that end is filled in from the germline J gene. This chain connects TRBV18 to TRBJ2-7; D is possibly TRBD2 (6 bases). From germline, CDR1 is KGHSH and CDR2 LQKENI. The CDR3 totals 13 residues. V lost 3 bases and J 3 bases, leaving 9 bases between the germline ends. The DNA read from the CDR3 is TGTGCCAGCTCACCGGTCGGGGGCTACGAG. This translates into CASSPVGGYE. The complete CDR3 protein is CASSPVGGYEQYF.

This clone was picked up many times. The read is 3 residues too short to cover the CDR3 end, so that end is filled in from the germline J gene. The chain links TRBV9 to TRBJ2-1, with D tentatively TRBD2 (6 bases). CDR3 length: 15 amino acids. Germline V gene lookup returns CDR1 SGDLS and CDR2 YYNGEE. Trimming removed 4 bases at V and 1 base at J, with 12 bases between. The chain's CDR3 is CASSTGTPSYNEQFF. The part of the CDR3 DNA that was read is TGTGCCAGCAGCACCGGGACTCCTTCCTACAATGAG.

This clone was picked up many times. The read is 3 residues too short to cover the CDR3 end, so that end is filled in from the germline J gene. This rearrangement joins TRBV24-1 to TRBJ2-7; 10 bases fit TRBD1. CDR3 size: 15 residues. J was trimmed by 1 base and V by 4 bases; bases with no gene match: 3. Germline-derived CDR1 and CDR2 are KGHDR and SFDVKD. The sequenced CDR3 bases are TGTGCCACCAGTGACGGACAGGGGGTTTCCTACGAG. Residues: CATSDGQGVSYE. The complete CDR3 reads CATSDGQGVSYEQYF.

This clone was counted at least ten times. The CDR3 extends 3 residues past the end of the read, so its final part is completed from the germline J gene. This chain uses TRBV19 with TRBJ1-2; D is perhaps TRBD1 (5 bases). The CDR3 length is 10 residues. The V gene's germline CDR1 is LNHDA and CDR2 SQIVND (reference sequence). CDR3 DNA (partial): TGTGCCCCGGGGGACGGGGGC. Translation: CAPGDGG. The CDR3, in full, reads CAPGDGGYTF.

This clone was detected ten times or more. The read gets to within 3 residues of the CDR3 end, and the germline J gene fills in the rest. The rearrangement links TRBV5-1 to TRBJ2-1; 9 bases map to TRBD2. CDR3 length equals 14 residues. With 7 bases clipped from V and 6 bases from J, the junction kept 8 bases outside the gene matches. CDR1 and CDR2 (germline): SGHRS, YFSETQ. CDR3 amino acids: CASADTGLANEQFF. The covered CDR3 bases are TGCGCCAGCGCCGACACGGGACTAGCCAATGAG. Full variable domain (rest looked up from reference TRBV5-1 and TRBJ2-1): KAGVTQTPRYLIKTRGQQVTLSCSPISGHRSVSWYQQTPGQGLQFLFEYFSETQRNKGNFPGRFSGRQFSNSRSEMNVSTLELGDSALYLCASADTGLANEQFFGPGTRLTVL.

This clone was picked up many times. The DNA ends 3 residues before the CDR3 does, and the rest of the CDR3 is filled in from the germline J gene. This chain uses TRBV12-3 or TRBV12-4 with TRBJ2-5; 13 bases agree with TRBD2. The CDR3 length is 17 residues. Trimming at V came to 4 bases and at J to 4 bases, leaving 9 bases not matched to a gene. Partial CDR3 DNA: TGTGCCAGCAGTTCCCGGACTAGCGGGAGAGGAGGAGAGACC. Translation gives CASSSRTSGRGGET. The CDR3 as a whole reads CASSSRTSGRGGETQYF.

In its sample, this clone was seen many times. The read gets to within 3 residues of the CDR3 end, and the germline J gene fills in the rest. The rearrangement links TRBV2 to TRBJ2-7, with D perhaps TRBD2 (5 bases). The CDR3 has 15 residues. Germline V gene sequence: CDR1 SNHLY, CDR2 FYNNEI. Between the trimmed V and J ends, which lost 2 bases and 0 bases, there was a span of 11 bases. The sequenced part of the CDR3 DNA is TGTGCCAGCAGTGAAAGCAGCGGACGCTCCTACGAG. Its translation is CASSESSGRSYE. The whole CDR3 sequence reads CASSESSGRSYEQYF.

A note on this clone: The read ends 3 residues before the CDR3 terminus; that terminus is restored from the germline J gene. The chain couples TRBV7-8 to TRBJ2-2; TRBD1 agrees at 7 bases. The junction had 11 bases not matched to a gene; V was cut back by 8 bases and J by 5 bases. Germline V gene data show CDR1 as SGHVS and CDR2 as FQNEAQ. The CDR3 totals 15 residues. The part of the CDR3 DNA that was read is TGTGCCAGCTCAATCGAGGGGACAGAAACCGGGGAG. Translated: CASSIEGTETGE. The complete CDR3 protein is CASSIEGTETGELFF.

This clone was recorded at least ten times. The read comes to an end 3 residues before the CDR3 does, leaving the germline J gene to fill in the end. V and J are TRBV30 and TRBJ1-1, with 7 bases fitting TRBD1. The CDR3 is 13 amino acids. J lost 1 base, V lost 3 bases, and 2 bases had no gene match. CDR1 and CDR2 from the germline V gene are GTSNPN and SVGIG (reference sequence). The sequenced CDR3 bases are TGTGCCTGGAGAAGGACAGGGAACACTGAA. Amino acids: CAWRRTGNTE. The full CDR3 protein reads CAWRRTGNTEAFF.

This clone was observed many times. The read ends 3 residues early relative to the CDR3; the germline J gene fills the gap. This chain links TRBV4-1 with TRBJ1-1, with 8 bases identical to TRBD1. CDR3 size: 17 residues. Losses at the gene ends were 3 bases for V and 1 base for J; bases not matched to a gene: 10. Germline CDR1 and CDR2: MGHRA and YSYEKL. CDR3 DNA, as far as it was read: TGCGCCAGCAGCCATCCGTGGCAGGGGGCTCCGAACACTGAA. Its translation is CASSHPWQGAPNTE. The complete CDR3 protein is CASSHPWQGAPNTEAFF.

This clone was seen many times. The DNA ends 3 residues before the CDR3 does, and the rest of the CDR3 is filled in from the germline J gene. The chain links TRBV7-8 to TRBJ2-3; TRBD2 might be the D (5 bases). The length of the CDR3 is 14 residues. The germline V gene has CDR1 SGHVS and CDR2 FQNEAQ. The V end lost 10 bases, the J end lost 6 bases, and 20 bases lay between the germline ends. Here the CDR3 reads CATRAGPYPDTQYF. The part of the CDR3 DNA that was read is TGTGCCACTCGGGCGGGCCCCTACCCGGATACG. Variable domain in full (rest from reference TRBV7-8 and TRBJ2-3): GAGVSQSPRYKVAKRGQDVALRCDPISGHVSLFWYQQALGQGPEFLTYFQNEAQLDKSGLPSDRFFAERPEGSVSTLKIQRTQQEDSAVYLCATRAGPYPDTQYFGPGTRLTVL.

This clone was seen at least ten times. The read ends 3 residues shy of where the CDR3 ends; the end is completed using the germline J gene. The gene calls are TRBV30 and TRBJ2-1; D gene unclear. The V and J ends lost 1 base and 8 bases respectively, with 9 bases between them. Germline assignment: CDR1 GTSNPN and CDR2 SVGIG (reference sequence). The CDR3 consists of 12 residues. The CDR3 spells CAWSAGFDEQFF. CDR3 bases read: TGTGCCTGGAGTGCCGGGTTCGATGAG. Drawing the rest from reference TRBV30 and TRBJ2-1, the complete variable domain is SQTIHQWPATLVQPVGSPLSLECTVEGTSNPNLYWYRQAAGRGLQLLFYSVGIGQISSEVPQNLSASRPQDRQFILSSKKLLLSDSGFYLCAWSAGFDEQFFGPGTRLTVL.